Shown below are 2 T cell receptor beta chains from a single sample sequenced in a study of blood T cell repertoires in COVID-19. The table came from immunoSEQ multiplex PCR; TCRdb's copy has only in-frame clones and leaves some out. The repertoire holds 200,000 to 250,000 clones, around 84% seen once, with 2.9% in the top ten. Sequencing used peripheral blood. Source of these receptors: a man aged 45 to 65 who had recovered from COVID-19.

The J gene is TRBJ1-5, the V gene TRBV2; D remains unclear. The V gene's germline CDR1 is SNHLY and CDR2 FYNNEI. The CDR3 extends over 14 amino acids. Trimming stripped 1 base from V and 4 bases from J, with 8 bases between. CDR3 sequence reads: CASSEDFANQPQHF. DNA of the CDR3: TGTGCCAGCAGTGAAGACTTTGCGAATCAGCCCCAGCATTTT. Filled out from reference TRBV2 and TRBJ1-5, the complete variable domain reads EPEVTQTPSHQVTQMGQEVILRCVPISNHLYFYWYRQILGQKVEFLVSFYNNEISEKSEIFDDQFSVERPDGSNFTLKIRSTKLEDSAMYFCASSEDFANQPQHFGDGTRLSIL.

Of note for this clone: The sample holds other DNA sequences that translate to the same CDR3. V gene TRBV27 combines with J gene TRBJ2-6; D not resolved. Trimming removed 5 bases from V and 0 bases from J, with 8 bases in between. CDR1 and CDR2 (germline): MNHEY, SMNVEV (reference sequence). The CDR3 covers 15 residues. CDR3 residues: CASSPHSSGANVLTF. In nucleotides, the CDR3 is TGTGCCAGCAGTCCCCACAGCTCTGGGGCCAACGTCCTGACTTTC. Supplemented by reference TRBV27 and TRBJ2-6, the full variable domain reads EAQVTQNPRYLITVTGKKLTVTCSQNMNHEYMSWYRQDPGLGLRQIYYSMNVEVTDKGDVPEGYKVSRKEKRNFPLILESPSPNQTSLYFCASSPHSSGANVLTFGAGSRLTVL.